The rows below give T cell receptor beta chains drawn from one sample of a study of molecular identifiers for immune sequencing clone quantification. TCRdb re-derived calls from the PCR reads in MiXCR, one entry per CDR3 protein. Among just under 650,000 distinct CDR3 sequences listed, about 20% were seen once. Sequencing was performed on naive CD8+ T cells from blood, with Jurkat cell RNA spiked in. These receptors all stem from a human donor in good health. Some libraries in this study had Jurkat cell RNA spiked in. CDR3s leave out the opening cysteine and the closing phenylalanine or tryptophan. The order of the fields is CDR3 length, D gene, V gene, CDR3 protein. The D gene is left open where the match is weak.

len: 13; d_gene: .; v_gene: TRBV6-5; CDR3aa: ASSYVAGEAETQY
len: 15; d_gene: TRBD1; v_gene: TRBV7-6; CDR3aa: ASSLAAAGGITGELF
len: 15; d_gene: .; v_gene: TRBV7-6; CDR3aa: ASSSLPGVSYNSPLH
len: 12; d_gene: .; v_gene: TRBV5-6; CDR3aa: ASSAETNTGELF
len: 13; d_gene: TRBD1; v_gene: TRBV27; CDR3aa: ASSSTGGASQPQH
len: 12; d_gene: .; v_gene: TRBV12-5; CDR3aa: ASGVWGRGYGYT
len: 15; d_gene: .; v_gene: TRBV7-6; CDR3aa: ASSLGAGQGFTYEQY
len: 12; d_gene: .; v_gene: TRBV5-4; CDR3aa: ASSFSTASYEQY
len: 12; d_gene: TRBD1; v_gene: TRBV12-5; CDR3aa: ASGLHDRGGGYT
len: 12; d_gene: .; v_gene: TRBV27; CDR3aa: ASSLSIRQETQY
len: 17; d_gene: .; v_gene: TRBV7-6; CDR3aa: VSSLGASVRGPNTGELF
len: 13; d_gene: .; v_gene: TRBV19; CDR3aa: ASSMYGQGGYEQY
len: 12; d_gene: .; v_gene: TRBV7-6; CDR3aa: ASSLGLGSYEQH
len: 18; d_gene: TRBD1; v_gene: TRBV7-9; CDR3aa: ASSTTRTGLLARGGPEQY
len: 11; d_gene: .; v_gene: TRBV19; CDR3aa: ASSDTLNTEAF
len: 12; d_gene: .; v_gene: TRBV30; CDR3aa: ALEGGSGANVLT
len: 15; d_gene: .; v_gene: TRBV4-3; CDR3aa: ASSQEGALSGANVLT
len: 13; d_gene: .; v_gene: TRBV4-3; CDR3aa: ASSQSLGGRTEAF
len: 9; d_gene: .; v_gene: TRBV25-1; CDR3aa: ASTNAGELF
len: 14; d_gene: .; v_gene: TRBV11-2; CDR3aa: ASSLDPGQSSYEQY
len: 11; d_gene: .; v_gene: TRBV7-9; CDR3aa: ASSHPLDYEQY
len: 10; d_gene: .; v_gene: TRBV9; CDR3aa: ASSPTGNIQY
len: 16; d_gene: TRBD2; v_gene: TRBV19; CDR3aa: ASSIAGGAQTSTDTQY
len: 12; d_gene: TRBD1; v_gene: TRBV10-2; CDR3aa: ASTRTGPHNEQF
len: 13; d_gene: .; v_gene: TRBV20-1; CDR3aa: SARDHEGAKNIQY
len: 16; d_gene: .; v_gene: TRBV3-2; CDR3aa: ASSQDGGTSGGAGEQY
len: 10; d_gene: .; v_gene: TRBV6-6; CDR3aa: ASATDGETQY
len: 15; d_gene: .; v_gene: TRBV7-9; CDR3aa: ASSSTGGGQATDEQY
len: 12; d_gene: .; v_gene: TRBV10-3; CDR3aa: AISDSGGQETQY
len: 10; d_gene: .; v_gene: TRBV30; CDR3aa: AWSVRNTEAF
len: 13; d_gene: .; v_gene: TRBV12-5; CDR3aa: ATDKEGGPHYEQY
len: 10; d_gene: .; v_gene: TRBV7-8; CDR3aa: ASSLARYEQY
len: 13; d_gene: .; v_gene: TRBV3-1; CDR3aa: ASSQDSRNSYEQY
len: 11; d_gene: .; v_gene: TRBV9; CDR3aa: ASSVEGGAKQY
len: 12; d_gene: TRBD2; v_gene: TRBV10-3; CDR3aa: AITNGGGPHEQY
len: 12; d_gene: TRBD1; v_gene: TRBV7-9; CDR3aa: ASSPGQGGPPQH
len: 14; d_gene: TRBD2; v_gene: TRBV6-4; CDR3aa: ASSDLAGALTDTQY